The clone carrying this TCR beta chain was counted ten times or more. Among ophthalmopathy patients, the Clinical Activity Score reached at least 3, the NOSPECS grade reached at least 4, and duration remained under 3 months. Extraction of PBMCs used roughly 9.6 ml of fresh peripheral blood. Template material for amplifying TCR beta CDR3 regions consisted of RNA transcripts. The HTBI set primed first-round TCR CDR3 RT-PCR. TCRdb ran MiXCR on the multiplex PCR reads and lists one entry per CDR3 protein. The top ten clones hold about 16% of a sample with 300,000 to 450,000 distinct CDR3 sequences, around a sixth of them seen once. Unmatched junction bases numbered 7, after V lost 6 bases and J lost 5 bases. CDR1 SNHLY and CDR2 FYNNEI come from the germline V gene. The CDR3 extends over 15 amino acids. The entry originates in a study of T cells in Graves' hyperthyroidism and ophthalmopathy. Turning to the study itself: Prior to any treatment, at the point of initial diagnosis, peripheral blood was collected.

What was sequenced was blood. This clonotype was obtained from a woman in her forties with Graves' ophthalmopathy. This rearrangement joins TRBV2 to TRBJ2-2, with 9 bases matching TRBD2. The CDR3: CASSVSGSNTGELFF. In nucleotides, the CDR3 is TGTGCCAGCAGCGTTAGCGGGAGTAATACCGGGGAGCTGTTTTTT. Using reference TRBV2 and TRBJ2-2 for the parts outside the CDR3, the full variable domain is EPEVTQTPSHQVTQMGQEVILRCVPISNHLYFYWYRQILGQKVEFLVSFYNNEISEKSEIFDDQFSVERPDGSNFTLKIRSTKLEDSAMYFCASSVSGSNTGELFFGEGSRLTVL.